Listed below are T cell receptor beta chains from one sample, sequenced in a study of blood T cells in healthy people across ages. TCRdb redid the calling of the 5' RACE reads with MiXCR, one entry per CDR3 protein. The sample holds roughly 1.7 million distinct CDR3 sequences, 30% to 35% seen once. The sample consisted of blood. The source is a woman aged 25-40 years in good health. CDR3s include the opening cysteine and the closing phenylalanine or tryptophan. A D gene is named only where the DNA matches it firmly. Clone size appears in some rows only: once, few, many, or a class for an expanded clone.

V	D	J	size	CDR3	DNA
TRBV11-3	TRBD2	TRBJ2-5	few	CASSSLRGRDQETQYF	TGTGCCAGCAGCTCATTGCGGGGGAGGGACCAAGAGACCCAGTACTTC
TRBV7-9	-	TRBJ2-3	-	CASSPAKELYF	TGTGCCAGCAGCCCAGCAAAGGAGCTGTATTTT
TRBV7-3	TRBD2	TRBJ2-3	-	CASSPRGVLITDTQYF	TGTGCCAGCAGCCCCCGGGGGGTACTCATCACAGATACGCAGTATTTT
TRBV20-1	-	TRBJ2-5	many	CSATGSFYQETQYF	TGCAGTGCCACCGGCAGCTTCTACCAAGAGACCCAGTACTTC
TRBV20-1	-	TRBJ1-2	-	CSAPRRRYNGYTF	TGCAGTGCCCCCCGCCGGAGGTATAACGGCTACACCTTC
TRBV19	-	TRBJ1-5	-	CASSRSGRKGGQPQHF	TGTGCCAGTAGCCGATCAGGACGCAAAGGGGGGCAGCCCCAGCATTTT
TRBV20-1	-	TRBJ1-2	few	CSARGSAGYTF	TGCAGTGCTAGAGGGAGCGCAGGCTACACCTTC
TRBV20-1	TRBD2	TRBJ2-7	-	CSARLAPTYEQYF	TGCAGTGCCCGACTAGCGCCAACCTACGAGCAGTACTTC
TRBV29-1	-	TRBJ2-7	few	CSQSGGDREAYEQYF	TGCAGCCAATCGGGGGGGGACAGGGAAGCCTACGAGCAGTACTTC
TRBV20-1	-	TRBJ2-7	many	CSARQGEKQYF	TGCAGTGCCCGCCAGGGAGAAAAGCAGTACTTC
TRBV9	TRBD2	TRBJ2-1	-	CASSLMGTSSYNEQFF	TGTGCCAGCAGCCTGATGGGGACTAGCTCCTACAATGAGCAGTTCTTC
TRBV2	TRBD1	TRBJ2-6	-	CASRQGQGSSNVLTF	TGTGCCAGCAGGCAAGGACAGGGGAGTTCCAACGTCCTGACTTTC
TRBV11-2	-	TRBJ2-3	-	CASLDRASTDTQYF	TGTGCCAGCCTGGACAGAGCTAGCACAGATACGCAGTATTTT
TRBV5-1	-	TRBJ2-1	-	CASSLHGLRNEQFF	TGCGCCAGCAGCTTGCACGGACTGCGGAATGAGCAGTTCTTC
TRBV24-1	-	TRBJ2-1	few	CATSNFRDEQFF	TGTGCCACCAGCAACTTCAGAGATGAGCAGTTCTTC
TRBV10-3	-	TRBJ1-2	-	CAISDQPDGYTF	TGTGCCATCAGTGATCAACCTGATGGCTACACCTTC
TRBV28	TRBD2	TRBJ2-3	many	CASSWTSGSTDTQYF	TGTGCCAGCAGTTGGACTAGCGGGAGCACAGATACGCAGTATTTT
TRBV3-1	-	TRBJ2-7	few	CASSPNNRGGEEQYF	TGTGCCAGCAGTCCTAACAACCGAGGGGGAGAAGAGCAGTACTTC
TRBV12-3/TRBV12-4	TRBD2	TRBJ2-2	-	CASSFKGRTSGYPGELFF	TGTGCCAGCAGTTTTAAAGGGCGGACTAGCGGGTACCCCGGGGAGCTGTTTTTT
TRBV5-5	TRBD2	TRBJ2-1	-	CASSPLAGGFVSNEQFF	TGTGCCAGCAGCCCCCTAGCGGGAGGGTTTGTTAGCAATGAGCAGTTCTTC
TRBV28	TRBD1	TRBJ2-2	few	CASTDRVTNTGELFF	TGTGCCAGCACTGACAGGGTTACGAACACCGGGGAGCTGTTTTTT
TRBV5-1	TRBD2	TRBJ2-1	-	CASSPVVAGGPREFF	TGCGCCAGCAGCCCCGTGGTAGCGGGGGGGCCTAGGGAGTTCTTC
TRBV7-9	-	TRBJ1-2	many	CASSSRDGGIFTYGYTF	TGTGCCAGCAGCTCCCGCGACGGAGGGATTTTTACCTATGGCTACACCTTC
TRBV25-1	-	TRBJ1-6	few	CASSEYPEIYNSPLHF	TGTGCCAGCAGTGAATATCCGGAAATCTATAATTCACCCCTCCACTTT
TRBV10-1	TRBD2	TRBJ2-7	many	CASSAGGYEQYF	TGTGCCAGCAGCGCGGGGGGCTACGAGCAGTACTTC
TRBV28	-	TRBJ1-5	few	CASSGGTSVWGQPQHF	TGTGCCAGCAGTGGAGGGACCTCGGTGTGGGGTCAGCCCCAGCATTTT
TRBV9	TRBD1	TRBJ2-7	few	CASSPTTGTGDYYEQYF	TGTGCCAGCAGCCCAACCACCGGGACAGGGGATTACTACGAGCAGTACTTC
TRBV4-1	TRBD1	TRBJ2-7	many	CASSQLPGQGYEQYF	TGCGCCAGCAGCCAATTACCGGGACAGGGCTACGAGCAGTACTTC
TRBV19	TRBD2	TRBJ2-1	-	CASNTGTSGRQYYNEQFF	TGTGCCAGTAATACCGGGACTAGCGGGAGGCAATACTACAATGAGCAGTTCTTC
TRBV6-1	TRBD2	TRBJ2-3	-	CASSATSGSRRITDTQYF	TGTGCCAGCAGTGCGACTAGCGGGAGTCGCAGGATCACAGATACGCAGTATTTT
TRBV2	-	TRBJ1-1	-	CASSGRTTGEAFF	TGTGCCAGCAGTGGACGGACTACCGGTGAAGCTTTCTTT
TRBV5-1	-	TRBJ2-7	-	CASSLEAAGSSYEQYF	TGCGCCAGCAGCTTGGAAGCGGCAGGGTCCTCCTACGAGCAGTACTTC
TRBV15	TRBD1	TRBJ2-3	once	CTTSRDVGGGSTDTQYF	TGTACCACCAGCAGAGATGTAGGGGGCGGGAGCACAGATACGCAGTATTTT
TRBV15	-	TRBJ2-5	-	CATSDRRTGLSTQYF	TGTGCCACCAGCGACCGACGAACAGGGTTATCGACCCAGTACTTC
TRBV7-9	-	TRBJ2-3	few	CASSLSRTGTDTQYF	TGTGCCAGCAGCTTAAGTAGGACTGGCACAGATACGCAGTATTTT
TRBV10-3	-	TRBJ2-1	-	CAISDFGGSSYNEQFF	TGTGCCATCAGTGATTTCGGCGGAAGCTCCTACAATGAGCAGTTCTTC
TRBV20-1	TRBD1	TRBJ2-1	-	CSAQPVTGGTWNEQFF	TGCAGTGCCCAGCCGGTGACAGGGGGTACCTGGAATGAGCAGTTCTTC
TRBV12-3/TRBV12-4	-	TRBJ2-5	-	CAILGGDQETQYF	TGTGCTATTTTAGGAGGGGACCAAGAGACCCAGTACTTC
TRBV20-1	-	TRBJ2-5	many	CSARAGAEETQYF	TGCAGTGCTAGAGCCGGGGCGGAAGAGACCCAGTACTTC
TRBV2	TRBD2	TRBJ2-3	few	CASSDPGLAADTQYF	TGTGCCAGCTCAGACCCGGGACTAGCGGCAGATACGCAGTATTTT
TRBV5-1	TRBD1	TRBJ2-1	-	CASIGQGARSYNEQFF	TGCGCCAGCATAGGGCAGGGGGCTCGCTCCTACAATGAGCAGTTCTTC
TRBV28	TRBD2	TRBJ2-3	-	CASSFGGRGADTQYF	TGTGCCAGCAGTTTTGGCGGGAGAGGAGCAGATACGCAGTATTTT